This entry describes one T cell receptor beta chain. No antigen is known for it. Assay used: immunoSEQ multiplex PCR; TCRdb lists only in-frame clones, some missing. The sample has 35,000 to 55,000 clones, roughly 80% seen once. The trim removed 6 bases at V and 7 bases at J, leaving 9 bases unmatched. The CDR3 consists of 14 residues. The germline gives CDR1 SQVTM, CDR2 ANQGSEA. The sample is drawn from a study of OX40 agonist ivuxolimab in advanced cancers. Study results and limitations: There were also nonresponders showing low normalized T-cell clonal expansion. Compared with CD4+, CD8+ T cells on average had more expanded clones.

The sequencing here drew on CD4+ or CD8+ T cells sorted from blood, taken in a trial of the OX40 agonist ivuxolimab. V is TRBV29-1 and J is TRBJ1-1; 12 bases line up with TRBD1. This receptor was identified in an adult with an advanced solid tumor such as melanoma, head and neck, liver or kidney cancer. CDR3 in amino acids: CSVGTGGTIFEAFF. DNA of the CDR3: TGCAGCGTAGGGACAGGGGGCACGATATTTGAAGCTTTCTTT.